These 16 T cell receptor beta chains originate from one sample sequenced in a study of T cell clonality in common variable immunodeficiency. Measured with immunoSEQ multiplex PCR; TCRdb has only the in-frame clones, and not every one. The repertoire consists of 50,000 to 65,000 clones, none detected only once. Sequenced: peripheral blood mononuclear cells. The receptors derive from a person between 18 and 75 years old in good health.

This clone has ten or more counts. The CDR3 goes on 3 residues after the read ends, and that part is filled in from the germline J gene. The chain recombines TRBV7-2 with TRBJ2-1; D might be TRBD2 (6 bases). The CDR3 loop spans 15 amino acids. Germline V gene sequence: CDR1 SGHTA, CDR2 FQGNSA. Trimming cost V 5 bases and J 5 bases, with 16 bases left between them. This CDR3 is CASSNRAGFNNEQFF. Partial CDR3 DNA: TGTGCCAGCAGCAATCGGGCGGGGTTTAACAATGAG.

This clone has a count of ten or more. The CDR3 extends 3 residues past the end of the read, so its final part is completed from the germline J gene. The rearrangement links TRBV18 to TRBJ1-1; TRBD1 agrees at 7 bases. V lost 5 bases, J lost 1 base, and 7 bases stayed unmatched. The CDR3 is 15 residues long. The germline gives CDR1 KGHSH, CDR2 LQKENI. This CDR3 reads CASSSLSGGNTEAFF. CDR3 DNA (partial): TGTGCCAGCTCAAGTCTATCAGGGGGGAACACTGAA.

This clone was recorded many times. Read data end 3 residues before the CDR3 end; the end is taken from the germline J gene. The J gene is TRBJ2-2, the V gene TRBV11-2, with D unresolved. Between the trimmed V and J ends, which lost 6 bases and 5 bases, there was a span of 13 bases. CDR3 length: 14 amino acids. The germline V gene has CDR1 SGHAT and CDR2 FQNNGV. The sequenced CDR3 bases are TGTGCCAGCAGTCAGCCCTCCAGGACCGGGGAG. Translating it yields CASSQPSRTGE. The whole CDR3 sequence reads CASSQPSRTGELFF. Combining the CDR3 with reference TRBV11-2 and TRBJ2-2 gives the whole variable domain EAGVAQSPRYKIIEKRQSVAFWCNPISGHATLYWYQQILGQGPKLLIQFQNNGVVDDSQLPKDRFSAERLKGVDSTLKIQPAKLEDSAVYLCASSQPSRTGELFFGEGSRLTVL.

The table lists this clone with a few counts. The CDR3 extends 3 residues past the end of the read, so its final part is completed from the germline J gene. V and J are TRBV23-1 and TRBJ2-1, with D possibly matching TRBD2 (6 bases). TRBV23-1 is given ORF status, its function remaining uncertain. This CDR3 is 17 amino acids long. V lost 4 bases and J lost 3, with 19 bases in between. The CDR3 bases that were read are TGCGCCAGCAGTCCCCTCCACGGGCGGGGATTCTACAATGAG. It specifies CASSPLHGRGFYNE. The whole CDR3 protein is CASSPLHGRGFYNEQFF.

This clone was counted many times. The read halts 3 residues ahead of the CDR3 end, with the missing end drawn from the germline J gene. The rearrangement joins TRBV30 to TRBJ1-4, with D tentatively TRBD1 (6 bases). V was pared by 3 bases and J by 7 bases, with 12 bases between. CDR1 and CDR2 (germline): GTSNPN, SVGIG (reference sequence). CDR3 length: 13 residues. The CDR3 region is CAWRGRGSEKLFF. Incomplete CDR3 DNA: TGTGCCTGGAGGGGAAGGGGGTCTGAAAAA.

This clone was recorded at least ten times. The CDR3 sequence: CASSKNNAGTLSSYNEQFF. Partial CDR3 DNA: TGCGCCAGCAGCAAGAATAATGCCGGGACTCTGAGCTCCTACAATGAG. This chain uses TRBV5-1 with TRBJ2-1, with D possibly being TRBD2 (6 bases). The read finishes 3 residues shy of the CDR3 end, and the germline J gene is used to complete it. This CDR3 has 19 residues. Germline CDR1 is SGHRS and CDR2 is YFSETQ. The germline V and J ends were trimmed by 4 bases and 0 bases, with 23 bases remaining between them.

This clone was picked up many times. Read coverage stops 3 residues before the CDR3 terminus; the germline J gene supplies the remainder. The chain recombines TRBV4-1 with TRBJ1-5, with a weak D call TRBD1 (5 bases). The CDR3 extends over 15 amino acids. Germline CDR1 reads MGHRA; CDR2 reads YSYEKL. Deletions cut 6 bases from V and 3 bases from J, with 15 bases between. CDR3 protein: CASSMAQGPNQPQHF. The CDR3 bases that were read are TGCGCCAGCAGTATGGCTCAGGGCCCCAATCAGCCC.

This clone was detected ten times or more. The junction and the germline gene differ at one end; a read error may be behind it. The read finishes 3 residues shy of the CDR3 end, and the germline J gene is used to complete it. This rearrangement joins TRBV4-2 to TRBJ2-3, with D perhaps TRBD1 (6 bases). The CDR3 sequence is 14 residues long. CDR1 is LGHNA and CDR2 is YNFKEQ in the germline V gene. CDR3 DNA, as far as it was read: TGCGCCAGCAGCCAGCCGGGACAACTACAGACG. Translation: CASSQPGQLQT. From start to end, the CDR3 is CASSQPGQLQTQYF.

This clone was counted only a few times. The CDR3 extends 3 residues past the end of the read, so its final part is completed from the germline J gene. The V and J genes are TRBV19 and TRBJ2-3; D perhaps matches TRBD2 (7 bases). The CDR3 covers 16 residues. Germline lookup yields CDR1 LNHDA and CDR2 SQIVND (reference sequence). The CDR3 protein is CASSIRGVGGNQPQYF. The CDR3 DNA, read in part, is TGTGCCAGTAGTATAAGGGGGGTCGGGGGGAATCAGCCG.

This clone was found many times. The sequenced fragment ends 3 residues before the CDR3 boundary, so the rest is inferred from the germline J gene. The chain joins TRBV19 to TRBJ1-2; 8 bases match TRBD1. From germline, CDR1 is LNHDA and CDR2 SQIVND (reference sequence). The junction had 11 bases not matched to a gene; V was cut back by 5 bases and J by 6 bases. The CDR3 has 15 amino acids. This CDR3 is CASSLNAGQDDGYTF. CDR3 DNA, as far as it was read: TGTGCCAGTAGTCTTAACGCGGGACAGGATGATGGC.

This clone came up a few times. The missing CDR3 end, 3 residues past where the read stops, is filled in from the germline J gene. The chain has TRBV11-3 and TRBJ1-2; 10 nucleotides align to TRBD1. Germline CDR1 SGHNT, CDR2 YENEEA. This CDR3 has 13 residues. The covered CDR3 bases are TGTGCCAGCAGCGGAGACAGGGGGCAAGGC. This encodes CASSGDRGQG. The entire CDR3 protein is CASSGDRGQGYTF. The full variable domain, its missing parts supplied by reference TRBV11-3 and TRBJ1-2, is EAGVVQSPRYKIIEKKQPVAFWCNPISGHNTLYWYLQNLGQGPELLIRYENEEAVDDSQLPKDRFSAERLKGVDSTLKIQPAELGDSAVYLCASSGDRGQGYTFGSGTRLTVV.

This clone was observed many times. CDR3 DNA, as far as it was read: TGTGCCAGCAGCCAAGAGGACAGGGCCAATGGC. Amino acids: CASSQEDRANG. The CDR3 in its entirety is CASSQEDRANGYTF. This chain links TRBV4-2 with TRBJ1-2, with TRBD1 matching over 8 bases. Read coverage stops 3 residues before the CDR3 terminus; the germline J gene supplies the remainder. J lost 6 bases, V lost 0 bases, and 3 bases had no gene match. Germline V gene sequence: CDR1 LGHNA, CDR2 YNFKEQ. This CDR3 region has 14 residues.

In this sample, this clone turned up many times. The read finishes 3 residues shy of the CDR3 end, and the germline J gene is used to complete it. The rearrangement joins TRBV19 to TRBJ2-4, with 10 bases matching TRBD1. There are 19 residues in the CDR3. The ends lost 4 bases at V and 2 bases at J; junction bases unmatched: 14. CDR1 is LNHDA and CDR2 is SQIVND in the germline V gene (reference sequence). Incomplete CDR3 DNA: TGTGCCAGTAGTACCCGGGACAGGGGATCTTTATTGACCAAAAACATT. Its protein product is CASSTRDRGSLLTKNI. In full, the CDR3 is CASSTRDRGSLLTKNIQYF.

This clone was seen at least ten times. The read stops 3 residues short of the end of the CDR3; the missing end is completed from the germline J gene. V is TRBV2 and J is TRBJ2-5; D is perhaps TRBD1 (5 bases). Germline CDR1 and CDR2: SNHLY and FYNNEI. The CDR3 totals 15 residues. V lost 6 bases to trimming and J lost 1 base, with 15 bases between them. The chain's CDR3 is CASSAGAAGQETQYF. CDR3 DNA, as far as it was read: TGTGCCAGCAGCGCTGGGGCTGCCGGCCAAGAGACC.

This clone occurred many times. The read terminates 3 residues ahead of where the CDR3 ends, so the germline J gene completes it. This rearrangement joins TRBV7-2 to TRBJ2-4; maybe TRBD2 (7 bases). V was pared by 5 bases and J by 9 bases, with 17 bases between. The CDR3 covers 14 residues. From germline, CDR1 is SGHTA and CDR2 FQGNSA. This CDR3 is CASSRGGGEVIQYF. The part of the CDR3 DNA that was read is TGTGCCAGCAGCCGGGGAGGGGGGGAGGTCATT.

This clone was counted ten times or more. The read falls 3 residues short of the CDR3 end, and the missing part is taken from the germline J gene. V gene TRBV4-1 combines with J gene TRBJ1-3, with D uncertain. The CDR3 covers 16 residues. V was pared by 2 bases and J by 4 bases, with 15 bases between. Germline V lookup: CDR1 MGHRA, CDR2 YSYEKL. The chain's CDR3 is CASSQRGQNLGNTIYF. The covered CDR3 bases are TGCGCCAGCAGCCAAAGAGGGCAGAACTTAGGAAACACC.